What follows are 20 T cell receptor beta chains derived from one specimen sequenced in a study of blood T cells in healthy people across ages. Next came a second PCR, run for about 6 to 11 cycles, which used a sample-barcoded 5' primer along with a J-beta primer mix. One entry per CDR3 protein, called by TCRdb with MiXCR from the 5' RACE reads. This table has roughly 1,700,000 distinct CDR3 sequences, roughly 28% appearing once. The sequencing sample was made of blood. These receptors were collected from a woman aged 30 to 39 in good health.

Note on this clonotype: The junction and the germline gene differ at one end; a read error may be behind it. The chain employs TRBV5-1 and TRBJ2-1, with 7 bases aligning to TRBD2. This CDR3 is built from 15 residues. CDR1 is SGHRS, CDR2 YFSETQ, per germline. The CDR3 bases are TGCGCCAGCAGCTTGGTTTCCGGGGACTACAATGAGCAGCTCTTC. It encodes CASSLVSGDYNEQLF.

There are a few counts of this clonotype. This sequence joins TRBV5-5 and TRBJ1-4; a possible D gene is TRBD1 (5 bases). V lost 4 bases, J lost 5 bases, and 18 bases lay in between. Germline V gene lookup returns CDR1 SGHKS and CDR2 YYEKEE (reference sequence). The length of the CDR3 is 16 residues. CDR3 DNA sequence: TGTGCCAGCAGCCTCGGGACGAATTTAAGGAATGAAAAACTGTTTTTT. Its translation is CASSLGTNLRNEKLFF. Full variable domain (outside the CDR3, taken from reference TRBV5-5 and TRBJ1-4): DAGVTQSPTHLIKTRGQQVTLRCSPISGHKSVSWYQQVLGQGPQFIFQYYEKEERGRGNFPDRFSARQFPNYSSELNVNALLLGDSALYLCASSLGTNLRNEKLFFGSGTQLSVL.

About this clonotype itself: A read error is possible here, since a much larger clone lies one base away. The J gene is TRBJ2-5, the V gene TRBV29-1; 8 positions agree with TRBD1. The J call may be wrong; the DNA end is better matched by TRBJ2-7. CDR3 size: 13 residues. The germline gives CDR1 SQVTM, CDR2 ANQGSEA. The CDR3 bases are TGCAGCGTCAGGACAGGGAAGAACTACGAGCAGTACTTC. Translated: CSVRTGKNYEQYF.

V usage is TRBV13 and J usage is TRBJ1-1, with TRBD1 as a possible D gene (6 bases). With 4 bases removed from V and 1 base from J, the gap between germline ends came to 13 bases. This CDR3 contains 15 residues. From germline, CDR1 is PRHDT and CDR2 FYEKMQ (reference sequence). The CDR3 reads CASSSTGTPNTEAFF. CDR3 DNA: TGTGCCAGCAGCTCCACCGGGACACCGAACACTGAAGCTTTCTTT.

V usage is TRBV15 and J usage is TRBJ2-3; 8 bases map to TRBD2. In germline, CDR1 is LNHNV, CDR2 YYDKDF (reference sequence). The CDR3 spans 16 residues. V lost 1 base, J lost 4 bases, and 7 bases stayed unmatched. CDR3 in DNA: TGTGCCACCAGCAGAGGAGCGGGGGCGGAGGCAGATACGCAGTATTTT. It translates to CATSRGAGAEADTQYF.

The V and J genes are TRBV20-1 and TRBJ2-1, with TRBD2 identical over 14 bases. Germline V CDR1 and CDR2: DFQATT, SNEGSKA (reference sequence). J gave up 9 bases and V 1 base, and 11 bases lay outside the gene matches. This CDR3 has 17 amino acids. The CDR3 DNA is TGCAGTGCTAGAGGCCCAGGACTAGCGGGGGGCATAGCTGAGCAGTTCTTC. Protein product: CSARGPGLAGGIAEQFF.

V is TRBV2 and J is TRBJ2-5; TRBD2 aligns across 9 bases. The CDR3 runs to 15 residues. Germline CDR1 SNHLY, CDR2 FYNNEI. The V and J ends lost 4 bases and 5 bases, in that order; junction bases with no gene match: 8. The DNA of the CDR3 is TGTGCCAGCAGTGGATCTAGCGGGAACGGGGAGACCCAGTACTTC. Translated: CASSGSSGNGETQYF.

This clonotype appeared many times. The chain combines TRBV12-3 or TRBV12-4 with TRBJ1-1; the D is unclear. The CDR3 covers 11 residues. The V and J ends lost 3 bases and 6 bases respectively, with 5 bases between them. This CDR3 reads CASSFGSEAFF. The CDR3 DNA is TGTGCCAGCAGTTTTGGGTCTGAAGCTTTCTTT.

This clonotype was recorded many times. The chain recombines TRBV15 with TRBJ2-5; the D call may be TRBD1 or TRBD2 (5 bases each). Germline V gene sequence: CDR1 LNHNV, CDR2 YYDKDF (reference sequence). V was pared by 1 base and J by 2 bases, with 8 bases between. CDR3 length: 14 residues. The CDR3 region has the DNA TGTGCCACCAGCAGAGGCTGGGGGCAAGAGACCCAGTACTTC. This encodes CATSRGWGQETQYF.

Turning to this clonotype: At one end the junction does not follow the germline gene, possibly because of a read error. The CDR3 DNA is TGTGCCAGCAGCTTCGGGACAGGGAGATACAATGGGCAGTTCTTC. This gives the protein CASSFGTGRYNGQFF. The chain couples TRBV7-9 to TRBJ2-1; 9 nucleotides agree with TRBD1. The V gene's germline CDR1 is SEHNR and CDR2 FQNEAQ (reference sequence). This CDR3 is built from 15 residues.

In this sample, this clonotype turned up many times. The CDR3 nucleotides read TGCGCCAGCAGCAACCTAGCGGGGGGGCGACGTAGAATGAATGAGCAGTTCTTC. It codes for CASSNLAGGRRRMNEQFF. This sequence joins TRBV4-1 and TRBJ2-1; 12 nucleotides line up with TRBD2. The ends lost 5 bases at V and 7 bases at J; junction bases unmatched: 15. CDR1 MGHRA and CDR2 YSYEKL come from the germline V gene. The CDR3 has 18 residues.

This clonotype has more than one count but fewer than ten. CDR3 protein: CASSPPRGGGRYEQYF. The CDR3 DNA sequence: TGTGCCAGCAGTCCCCCCCGCGGCGGGGGAAGATACGAGCAGTACTTC. This sequence joins TRBV12-3 or TRBV12-4 and TRBJ2-7, with 7 positions matching TRBD2. J gave up 4 bases and V 5 bases, and 14 bases lay outside the gene matches. This CDR3 has 16 amino acids.

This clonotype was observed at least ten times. The CDR3 sequence is CAISGLATEQFF. The CDR3 DNA follows: TGTGCCATCAGTGGGCTAGCGACTGAGCAGTTCTTC. The chain links TRBV10-3 to TRBJ2-1; tentatively, D is TRBD2 (6 bases). V lost 4 bases to trimming and J lost 9 bases, with 10 bases between them. The CDR3 extends over 12 amino acids. CDR1 is ENHRY and CDR2 is SYGVKD in the germline V gene.

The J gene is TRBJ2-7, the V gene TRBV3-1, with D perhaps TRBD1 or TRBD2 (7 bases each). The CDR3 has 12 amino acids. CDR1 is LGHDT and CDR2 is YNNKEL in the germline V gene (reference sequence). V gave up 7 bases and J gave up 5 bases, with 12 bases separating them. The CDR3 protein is CASTSGGDEQYF. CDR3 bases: TGTGCCAGCACCTCAGGGGGGGACGAGCAGTACTTC.

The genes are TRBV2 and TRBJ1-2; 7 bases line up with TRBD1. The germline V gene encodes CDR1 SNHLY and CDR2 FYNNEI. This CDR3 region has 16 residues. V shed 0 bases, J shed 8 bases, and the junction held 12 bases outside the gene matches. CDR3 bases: TGTGCCAGCAGTGAAGCGCAGGGGGGTCTTAGTGGAGGCTACACCTTC. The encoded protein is CASSEAQGGLSGGYTF.

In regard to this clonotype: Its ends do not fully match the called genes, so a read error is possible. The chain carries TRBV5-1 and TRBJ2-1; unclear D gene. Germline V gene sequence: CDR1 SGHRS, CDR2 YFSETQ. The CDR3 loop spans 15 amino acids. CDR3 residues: CASSFTLSSYNEHFF. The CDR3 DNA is TGCGCCAGCAGCTTTACTCTAAGCTCCTACAATGAGCACTTCTTC.

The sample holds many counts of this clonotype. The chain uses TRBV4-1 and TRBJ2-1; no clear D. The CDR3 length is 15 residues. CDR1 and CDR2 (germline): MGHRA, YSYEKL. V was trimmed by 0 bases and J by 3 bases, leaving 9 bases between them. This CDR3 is CASSQDHGVYNEQFF. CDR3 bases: TGCGCCAGCAGCCAAGATCATGGGGTCTACAATGAGCAGTTCTTC.

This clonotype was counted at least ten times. CDR3 nucleotides: TGTGCCAGCAGAATGCCAGGGAGCACAGATACGCAGTATTTT. It codes for CASRMPGSTDTQYF. The V gene is TRBV7-2, the J gene TRBJ2-3; tentative D call: TRBD1 (5 bases). The CDR3 consists of 14 residues. CDR1 SGHTA and CDR2 FQGNSA come from the germline V gene. V gave up 6 bases and J gave up 0 bases, with 10 bases separating them.

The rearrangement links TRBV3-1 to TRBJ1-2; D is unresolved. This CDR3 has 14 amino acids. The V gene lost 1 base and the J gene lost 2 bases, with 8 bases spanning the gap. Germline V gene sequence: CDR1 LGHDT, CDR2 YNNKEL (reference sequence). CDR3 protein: CASSQALRNYGYTF. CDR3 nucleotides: TGTGCCAGCAGCCAAGCGTTGAGAAACTATGGCTACACCTTC.

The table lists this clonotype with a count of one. The CDR3 sequence: CASSPLPERGAGDEQFF. The CDR3 bases are TGTGCCAGCAGTCCTCTCCCGGAGCGGGGGGCAGGAGATGAGCAGTTCTTC. The chain uses TRBV12-3 or TRBV12-4 and TRBJ2-1; 9 positions agree with TRBD2. The CDR3 contains 17 residues. J gave up 8 bases and V 5 bases, and 16 bases lay outside the gene matches.